The T cell receptor (beta chain) under discussion was sequenced for a study of a mutant IDH1 vaccine in newly diagnosed glioma. Study as a whole: Radiotherapy alone preceded vaccination by 4-6 weeks; alternatively, vaccination started with temozolomide cycles. The treated group averaged 40.4 years old and was roughly 62% male, approximately 40% female.

The CDR3 is 14 amino acids. Trimming shortened V by 7 bases and J by 3 bases, and 12 bases separated the two germline ends. Germline V gene sequence: CDR1 SNHLY, CDR2 FYNNEI. Measured with immunoSEQ multiplex PCR; TCRdb has only the in-frame clones, and not every one. The table includes fewer than 55,000 clones, about 86% detected once. On this clone itself: Its antigen is undetermined.

The time point denotes: week 35, safety follow-up. Doses comprised 300 ug of mutant IDH1 20-mer peptide each, plus topical imiquimod. V and J are TRBV2 and TRBJ1-4; TRBD1 is a possible D gene (6 bases). This sequence was found in a woman aged 40 to 50 with glioma. Some clones in this sample may be carry-over from other donors' samples. The sequenced sample was PBMCs, obtained from a glioma patient whose treatment included an IDH1 peptide vaccine. CDR3 nucleotides: TGTGCCAGCACTCGGGGGCTACCTAATGAAAAACTGTTTTTT. It is translated as CASTRGLPNEKLFF.